The 25 T cell receptor beta chains presented below share a single source sample, sequenced in a study of shared T cell receptors in the human thymus (dated by TCRdb to about 2021). Preparation of the library involved the immunoSEQ multiplex PCR assay. In TCRdb, the immuneACCESS table is reduced to in-frame sequences with V and J assigned. These tables do not hold every clone; where another copy was compared, an unresolved V gene accounts for under half, and the others remain unexplained. In this sample the table shows about 380,000 clones, 85% to 95% of which occur a single time. The ten top clones hold 0.015% to 0.02% of the sample. The sequenced sample consisted of thymocytes. These receptors came from a human donor.

The rearrangement uses TRBV5-4 and TRBJ1-5; a weak D match, TRBD1 (6 bases). V lost 1 base, J lost 4 bases, and 21 bases lay in between. Germline CDR1 SGHNT, CDR2 YYREEE (reference sequence). The CDR3 runs to 18 residues. The CDR3 nucleotides read TGTGCCAGCAGCTTGTTGCCGGACAGCCCACTCTTAAATCAGCCCCAGCATTTT. Encoded protein: CASSLLPDSPLLNQPQHF.

V is TRBV29-1 and J is TRBJ2-1; D possibly corresponds to TRBD2 (7 bases). The germline V gene has CDR1 SQVTM and CDR2 ANQGSEA. V lost 5 bases and J 6 bases, leaving 20 bases between the germline ends. The CDR3 runs 15 residues. The CDR3 reads CSVPGGGSSLNEQFF. CDR3 DNA sequence: TGCAGCGTTCCTGGGGGCGGGAGCTCTCTCAATGAGCAGTTCTTC.

In this sample, this clone turned up once. The chain recombines TRBV4-1 with TRBJ2-5; 9 nucleotides match TRBD1. Germline V gene lookup returns CDR1 MGHRA and CDR2 YSYEKL. The CDR3 runs to 17 residues. The ends lost 3 bases at V and 2 bases at J; junction bases unmatched: 10. The CDR3: CASSQLTGGNRQETQYF. Here the CDR3 DNA reads TGCGCCAGCAGCCAGCTAACAGGGGGCAACCGACAAGAGACCCAGTACTTC.

The rearrangement joins TRBV6-1 to TRBJ2-3, with D hard to call. The germline CDR1 and CDR2 sequences are MNHNS and SASEGT. Trimming took off 3 bases at V and 1 base at J, with 8 bases between the two ends. This CDR3 is 14 amino acids long. CDR3 sequence reads: CASSDSRCTDTQYF. DNA of the CDR3: TGTGCCAGCAGTGATTCCAGGTGCACAGATACGCAGTATTTT.

The gene calls are TRBV19 and TRBJ2-3; 12 nucleotides match TRBD2. Germline V gene lookup returns CDR1 LNHDA and CDR2 SQIVND (reference sequence). This CDR3 comprises 17 residues. J lost 3 bases, V lost 4 bases, and 8 bases had no gene match. CDR3 amino acids: CASSKEPGLAGTDTQYF. The CDR3 DNA sequence: TGTGCCAGTAGTAAAGAACCAGGACTAGCGGGAACAGATACGCAGTATTTT. Together with reference TRBV19 and TRBJ2-3, the CDR3 gives the full variable domain: DGGITQSPKYLFRKEGQNVTLSCEQNLNHDAMYWYRQDPGQGLRLIYYSQIVNDFQKGDIAEGYSVSREKKESFPLTVTSAQKNPTAFYLCASSKEPGLAGTDTQYFGPGTRLTVL.

J is TRBJ1-2 and V is TRBV7-8, with 8 bases matching TRBD1. The CDR3 is made up of 17 amino acids. Germline CDR1 is SGHVS and CDR2 is FQNEAQ. V lost 4 bases, J lost 4 bases, and 14 bases stayed unmatched. This chain's CDR3 is CASSSYIPGQELYGYTF. CDR3 DNA sequence: TGTGCCAGCAGCTCATACATCCCGGGACAGGAACTCTATGGCTACACCTTC.

The chain carries TRBV28 and TRBJ1-3, with D hard to call. Germline assignment: CDR1 MDHEN and CDR2 SYDVKM. The V end was cut by 6 bases, the J end by 0 bases, with 6 bases between. This CDR3 region has 13 residues. CDR3 nucleotides: TGTGCCAGCAGGGTCAGCTCTGGAAACACCATATATTTT. It is translated as CASRVSSGNTIYF.

The chain carries TRBV12-5 and TRBJ2-2; D perhaps matches TRBD1 (6 bases). This CDR3 comprises 14 residues. Between the trimmed V and J ends, which lost 5 bases and 1 base, there was a span of 8 bases. Germline CDR1 LGHNT, CDR2 FRNRAP. The CDR3 DNA reads TGTGCTAGTGGTGGGGGCGGGAACACCGGGGAGCTGTTTTTT. Translating gives CASGGGGNTGELFF. Looking up the rest from reference TRBV12-5 and TRBJ2-2 gives the full variable domain: DARVTQTPRHKVTEMGQEVTMRCQPILGHNTVFWYRQTMMQGLELLAYFRNRAPLDDSGMPKDRFSAEMPDATLATLKIQPSEPRDSAVYFCASGGGGNTGELFFGEGSRLTVL.

V usage is TRBV28 and J usage is TRBJ2-7; D ambiguous. V lost 4 bases and J lost 3, with 19 bases in between. The CDR3 sequence is 16 residues long. Germline values: CDR1 MDHEN, CDR2 SYDVKM. CDR3 residues: CASSSPPFRLVYEQYF. As DNA, the CDR3 is TGTGCCAGCAGTTCGCCCCCCTTCCGGCTCGTCTACGAGCAGTACTTC.

This clone was counted a single time. The chain has TRBV7-9 and TRBJ2-1; 12 nucleotides agree with TRBD2. With 5 bases clipped from V and 10 bases from J, the junction kept 12 bases outside the gene matches. Germline assignment: CDR1 SEHNR and CDR2 FQNEAQ (reference sequence). This CDR3 region has 16 residues. The CDR3 is CASSPRGTSGRLEQFF. CDR3 in DNA: TGTGCCAGCAGCCCTAGGGGGACTAGCGGGCGTCTGGAGCAGTTCTTC.

The chain has TRBV19 and TRBJ1-1; the D is unclear. Per the germline V gene, CDR1 is LNHDA and CDR2 is SQIVND (reference sequence). V lost 5 bases and J 4 bases, leaving 11 bases between the germline ends. This CDR3 region has 13 residues. CDR3 in amino acids: CASSDSPPTEAFF. DNA for the CDR3: TGTGCCAGTAGTGATAGCCCACCCACTGAAGCTTTCTTT.

The chain joins TRBV25-1 to TRBJ1-2; 8 bases agree with TRBD1. The CDR3 extends over 14 amino acids. V lost 8 bases to trimming and J lost 6 bases; unmatched junction nucleotides: 11. The germline gives CDR1 MGHDK, CDR2 SYGVNS. The CDR3 spells CASPAGQGIHGYTF. The DNA for the CDR3 is TGTGCCAGCCCCGCTGGACAGGGAATCCATGGCTACACCTTC.

This clone showed up just once. V is TRBV5-1 and J is TRBJ2-7; D is possibly TRBD2 (5 bases). The V gene's germline CDR1 is SGHRS and CDR2 YFSETQ. This CDR3 has 16 residues. V shed 4 bases and J shed 2 bases, with 19 bases lying between them. The CDR3, as DNA: TGCGCCAGCAGCCTCAATGTGGGAGCACCCACCTACGAGCAGTACTTC. Translated: CASSLNVGAPTYEQYF. Looking up the rest from reference TRBV5-1 and TRBJ2-7 gives the full variable domain: KAGVTQTPRYLIKTRGQQVTLSCSPISGHRSVSWYQQTPGQGLQFLFEYFSETQRNKGNFPGRFSGRQFSNSRSEMNVSTLELGDSALYLCASSLNVGAPTYEQYFGPGTRLTVT.

V is TRBV7-2 and J is TRBJ2-3, with TRBD2 identical over 11 bases. Germline CDR1 reads SGHTA; CDR2 reads FQGNSA. This CDR3 contains 17 residues. The ends lost 7 bases at V and 1 base at J; junction bases unmatched: 10. The CDR3 DNA follows: TGTGCCAGCATCATAGCGGGAGGGCCCGTCGGCACAGATACGCAGTATTTT. Its translation is CASIIAGGPVGTDTQYF.

The chain uses TRBV27 and TRBJ2-4; tentative D call: TRBD1 (5 bases). Germline V CDR1 and CDR2: MNHEY, SMNVEV (reference sequence). Between the trimmed V and J ends, which lost 3 bases and 1 base, there was a span of 13 bases. This CDR3 has 16 residues. The CDR3 DNA reads TGTGCCAGCAGTTTTGGGGCCATAGGGGCCAAAAACATTCAGTACTTC. It translates to CASSFGAIGAKNIQYF.

This chain uses TRBV7-9 with TRBJ2-3, with D possibly matching TRBD2 (5 bases). Germline values: CDR1 SEHNR, CDR2 FQNEAQ (reference sequence). The CDR3 is 18 amino acids. V lost 1 base, J lost 5 bases, and 22 bases lay in between. The CDR3 spells CASSLVSGKWEFKDTQYF. DNA of the CDR3: TGTGCCAGCAGCTTAGTGTCCGGTAAATGGGAGTTTAAAGATACGCAGTATTTT.

The rearrangement uses TRBV5-4 and TRBJ2-7; D may be TRBD1 or TRBD2 (5 bases each). This CDR3 has 18 residues. CDR1 SGHNT and CDR2 YYREEE come from the germline V gene (reference sequence). Between the trimmed V and J ends, which lost 1 base and 3 bases, there was a span of 23 bases. CDR3 nucleotide sequence: TGTGCCAGCAGCTTGATAGAGCCTAAACACGGGGCACACTACGAGCAGTACTTC. It yields the protein CASSLIEPKHGAHYEQYF.

The rearrangement joins TRBV27 to TRBJ1-1; D is unclear. The V gene's germline CDR1 is MNHEY and CDR2 SMNVEV (reference sequence). Trimming removed 10 bases from V and 5 bases from J, with 11 bases in between. The CDR3 sequence is 11 residues long. The DNA for the CDR3 is TGTGCCACCTATTCGGGAACTGAAGCTTTCTTT. This gives the protein CATYSGTEAFF.

This clone was seen just once. CDR3 sequence reads: CASSPGQGAYMNTEAFF. CDR3 in DNA: TGTGCCAGCAGCCCCGGACAGGGGGCTTACATGAACACTGAAGCTTTCTTT. The rearrangement joins TRBV5-6 to TRBJ1-1; 11 positions match TRBD1. The CDR3 is made up of 17 amino acids. CDR1 and CDR2 from the germline V gene are SGHDT and YYEEEE. V was clipped by 4 bases and J by 0 bases; unmatched bases: 8.

J is TRBJ1-1 and V is TRBV7-9; D is unresolved. Germline V CDR1 and CDR2: SEHNR, FQNEAQ (reference sequence). There are 12 residues in the CDR3. The V gene lost 3 bases and the J gene lost 2 bases, with 4 bases spanning the gap. The CDR3 reads CASSLYNTEAFF. The CDR3 DNA sequence: TGTGCCAGCAGCTTGTATAACACTGAAGCTTTCTTT.

The chain recombines TRBV28 with TRBJ1-1, with D hard to call. The CDR3 extends over 11 amino acids. Germline V gene sequence: CDR1 MDHEN, CDR2 SYDVKM. V lost 5 bases, J lost 10 bases, and 11 bases lay in between. The CDR3, as DNA: TGTGCCAGCAGTCCCAACCAGCCAGCTTTCTTT. It encodes CASSPNQPAFF.

Turning to this clone: The junction differs from germline at one of its ends, possibly a read error. V usage is TRBV7-7 and J usage is TRBJ2-7, with TRBD1 matching 8 bases. This CDR3 has 15 residues. Germline V CDR1 and CDR2: SSHAT, FNYEAQ (reference sequence). The CDR3 reads CASSLGGQGAHEQYF. CDR3 nucleotides: TGTGCTAGCAGCTTAGGAGGACAGGGTGCCCACGAGCAGTACTTC.

The chain joins TRBV2 to TRBJ2-1; 10 positions match TRBD1. Losses at the gene ends were 4 bases for V and 7 bases for J; bases not matched to a gene: 7. CDR1 and CDR2 from the germline V gene are SNHLY and FYNNEI. The CDR3 length is 15 residues. The CDR3: CASSVDRDRGNEQFF. CDR3 nucleotide sequence: TGTGCCAGCAGTGTAGACAGGGACAGGGGAAATGAGCAGTTCTTC.

V and J are TRBV15 and TRBJ2-1; D not certain. The CDR3 totals 13 residues. The ends were cut back, 7 bases at V and 12 bases at J, with 19 bases in the middle. Germline V gene sequence: CDR1 LNHNV, CDR2 YYDKDF (reference sequence). The CDR3 nucleotides are TGTGCCACCAATCGGCCAAAGCATTCCGGGCAGTTCTTC. Protein sequence: CATNRPKHSGQFF.

The rearrangement links TRBV29-1 to TRBJ2-2; 7 nucleotides agree with TRBD2. Germline values: CDR1 SQVTM, CDR2 ANQGSEA. V was pared by 2 bases and J by 7 bases, with 16 bases of the junction left unmatched. There are 17 residues in the CDR3. The CDR3 region has the DNA TGCAGCGTTGAAATCCCTAGCGGACTCTTTAAGGGCGGGGAGCTGTTTTTT. This codes for CSVEIPSGLFKGGELFF.